This entry features one T cell receptor beta chain sequence. Its specific antigen is unknown. No base quality information exists; no much larger clone differs at one position. This sample was included in a study of blood T cell repertoires in COVID-19 (dated by TCRdb to about 2020). Background on the whole study: Collaborator samples came from the United States, Italy and Spain and covered acute and convalescent phases of COVID-19. The material from the prospective study consisted of cDNA or gDNA derived from T cells, B-cell-depleted T cells, or PBMCs. Subjects who had been exposed to COVID-19, were actively infected with it, or had recovered from it provided the deeply sampled blood TCRbeta repertoires that made up the dataset. A freely available public database, intended as a resource for researchers studying the immune response to SARS-CoV-2, is where the repertoires were released. The samples were drawn from two sources: the first 160 participants of the ongoing ImmuneRACE study, and over 1,000 subjects contributed by 6 global collaborators. The sample metadata nearly always contained a de-identified subject ID, COVID-19 status, age in years and sex. Where available, HLA class I and class II types were obtained from metadata supplied by the sample provider rather than from assay-based typing.

The study at large found these results: The amount of clinical and demographic metadata varied by source and participant and was provided uncurated.

TCRbeta CDR3 regions were amplified from genomic DNA using the immunoSEQ Assay, a bias-controlled multiplex PCR. Concerning the study's data processing: Nucleated cell counts per sample were estimated from amplification of reference gene primers within the assay. To quantify the absolute abundance of each unique TCRbeta CDR3 rearrangement, sequence reads were collapsed and filtered. For each sample, productive Simpson clonality was calculated by taking the square root of Simpson's diversity index across productive rearrangements. TCRdb mirrors the immuneACCESS table, restricted to in-frame sequences. Some clones are absent from its copies; in checked studies, under half trace to an unresolved V gene, and the reason for the others is unknown. The D gene and trimming were derived from the DNA, and the V and J assignments and clone size from that table. The sample includes roughly 34,000 clones, with approximately 91% observed a single time. Of the sample, roughly a quarter is held by the ten largest clones.

CDR1 and CDR2, per the germline V gene (reference sequence), are LNHDA and SQIVND. The germline V and J ends show losses of 5 bases and 2 bases respectively, and no gene match explains 11 bases of the junction. Including cysteine and phenylalanine, the CDR3 has 16 amino acids. Of the read, only the CDR3 DNA is kept; its 48 bases are in frame from base 1. Each collaborating institution followed its own protocols to collect whole blood in K2EDTA tubes. For TCRbeta analysis, collaborators shipped samples in one of three forms: frozen whole blood, isolated PBMCs, or DNA extracted from either of those sample types.

Sequencing was performed on peripheral blood. Recombination joined TRBV19 with TRBJ2-5; TRBD1 aligns with 7 central bases. This receptor was identified in an elderly woman with active or convalescent COVID-19. The CDR3 protein: CASSARTGRRQETQYF. The DNA sequence is given as TGTGCCAGTAGTGCTCGGACAGGTCGTAGACAAGAGACCCAGTACTTC.